These T cell receptor beta chains were read from a single sample in a study of blood T cells in healthy people across ages. TCRdb reprocessed the 5' RACE reads via MiXCR and lists one record per CDR3 protein. The table lists over a million distinct CDR3 sequences, around 25% of them singletons. The sample was also linked to a second study, of T cells of mothers and their children.

Sequencing used blood. Source of these receptors: a girl aged 2-9 years in good health. CDR3s include the opening cysteine and the closing phenylalanine or tryptophan. A D gene is named only where the DNA matches it firmly. Size is stated for part of the rows, as once, few or many counts, or as a class when the clone is expanded.

NA | NA | TRBJ1-2 | TRBV20-1 | CSAPDPSGGYTF | TGCAGTGCCCCTGATCCCTCGGGAGGCTACACCTTC
NA | few | TRBJ2-1 | TRBV10-3 | CAISSGLNEQFF | TGTGCCATCAGCAGTGGACTAAATGAGCAGTTCTTC
NA | few | TRBJ2-7 | TRBV5-4 | CASSSPERTPNGEQYF | TGTGCCAGCAGCTCGCCAGAAAGAACCCCCAACGGCGAGCAGTACTTC
NA | NA | TRBJ2-4 | TRBV18 | CASAPRTWVNVQNIQYF | TGTGCCAGCGCACCACGAACATGGGTCAACGTCCAAAACATTCAGTACTTC
TRBD1 | few | TRBJ1-1 | TRBV29-1 | CSVVRTGGDTEAFF | TGCAGCGTTGTAAGGACAGGGGGGGACACTGAAGCTTTCTTT
NA | few | TRBJ2-7 | TRBV3-1 | CASSQGWGGPGEQYF | TGTGCCAGCAGCCAAGGTTGGGGCGGTCCTGGGGAGCAGTACTTC
TRBD1 | NA | TRBJ2-7 | TRBV5-1 | CASSLGTQGYQQYF | TGCGCCAGCAGCTTGGGAACACAGGGGTACCAGCAGTACTTC
NA | NA | TRBJ2-5 | TRBV20-1 | CSAEEVQETQYF | TGCAGTGCTGAAGAGGTCCAAGAGACCCAGTACTTC
NA | NA | TRBJ2-7 | TRBV7-3 | CASSPKLGGKQYF | TGTGCCAGCAGCCCTAAGTTGGGGGGCAAGCAGTACTTC
NA | NA | TRBJ2-7 | TRBV4-1 | CASSQGARQSTYEQYF | TGCGCCAGCAGCCAGGGGGCCAGACAGAGTACCTACGAGCAGTACTTC
NA | few | TRBJ1-1 | TRBV11-2 | CASSLGIGTEAFF | TGTGCCAGCAGCTTGGGTATCGGAACTGAAGCTTTCTTT
NA | few | TRBJ2-2 | TRBV4-1 | CASSPWEGDTGELFF | TGCGCCAGCAGCCCTTGGGAAGGGGACACCGGGGAGCTGTTTTTT
TRBD2 | once | TRBJ2-3 | TRBV27 | CASSQTSGRITDTQYF | TGTGCCAGCAGCCAGACTAGCGGGAGGATCACAGATACGCAGTATTTT
TRBD2 | few | TRBJ2-1 | TRBV4-2 | CASSQDPTSTNVNEQFF | TGTGCCAGCAGCCAAGATCCGACTAGCACGAACGTAAATGAGCAGTTCTTC
TRBD2 | few | TRBJ2-7 | TRBV6-1 | CASLASSGTSGSGSYEQYF | TGTGCCAGCCTCGCTTCTTCCGGGACTAGCGGGAGTGGATCCTACGAGCAGTACTTC
NA | few | TRBJ2-5 | TRBV9 | CASSEIRDNQETQYF | TGTGCCAGCAGCGAAATCCGGGACAACCAAGAGACCCAGTACTTC
NA | NA | TRBJ1-1 | TRBV28 | CASSLLQTGNTEAFF | TGTGCCAGCAGTTTATTGCAGACGGGGAACACTGAAGCTTTCTTT
NA | NA | TRBJ1-5 | TRBV4-3 | CASSQDWGTQPQHF | TGCGCCAGCAGCCAAGATTGGGGCACTCAGCCCCAGCATTTT
NA | few | TRBJ2-2 | TRBV25-1 | CASSGGTYTGELFF | TGTGCCAGCAGTGGGGGTACCTATACCGGGGAGCTGTTTTTT
TRBD1 | NA | TRBJ2-7 | TRBV6-6 | CASSYSTGDEQYF | TGTGCCAGCAGTTACTCGACAGGGGACGAGCAGTACTTC
TRBD2 | NA | TRBJ2-3 | TRBV2 | CASSESPKRERDTQYF | TGTGCCAGCAGTGAGAGCCCAAAGCGGGAGAGAGATACGCAGTATTTT
TRBD2 | once | TRBJ2-7 | TRBV6-4 | CATGGRRPGLELHEQYF | TGTGCCACGGGAGGACGGCGACCGGGACTAGAGTTACACGAGCAGTACTTC
TRBD2 | NA | TRBJ2-1 | TRBV12-3/TRBV12-4 | CASSLRGLAANNEQFF | TGTGCCAGCAGTTTAAGGGGACTAGCGGCAAACAATGAGCAGTTCTTC
NA | few | TRBJ2-1 | TRBV6-2/TRBV6-3 | CASSYSELITEQFF | TGTGCCAGCAGTTACTCTGAACTAATCACTGAGCAGTTCTTC
NA | NA | TRBJ1-6 | TRBV12-3/TRBV12-4 | CASSAPQGDLYNSPLHF | TGTGCCAGCAGTGCCCCCCAGGGTGATCTATATAATTCACCCCTCCACTTT
NA | few | TRBJ2-5 | TRBV20-1 | CSANTGLGETQYF | TGCAGTGCTAATACAGGGTTGGGAGAGACCCAGTACTTC
TRBD2 | few | TRBJ2-1 | TRBV4-1 | CASSQMGGRGAAQSYNEQFF | TGCGCCAGCAGCCAAATGGGCGGGCGGGGGGCCGCACAGTCCTACAATGAGCAGTTCTTC
NA | NA | TRBJ1-5 | TRBV5-1 | CASSLDGGDSNQPQHF | TGCGCCAGCAGCTTGGATGGTGGGGATAGCAATCAGCCCCAGCATTTT
NA | few | TRBJ1-1 | TRBV5-6 | CASSLRSGGAFF | TGTGCCAGCAGCTTGCGCTCGGGTGGGGCTTTCTTT
NA | few | TRBJ1-2 | TRBV19 | CASNTQGYNYGYTF | TGTGCCAGTAATACTCAGGGCTATAACTATGGCTACACCTTC
NA | NA | TRBJ2-7 | TRBV5-1 | CASSFGHTSSYEQYF | TGCGCCAGCAGCTTCGGACACACGAGCTCCTACGAGCAGTACTTC
TRBD1 | NA | TRBJ1-5 | TRBV6-2/TRBV6-3 | CAMGTAFNQPQHF | TGTGCCATGGGGACAGCTTTCAATCAGCCCCAGCATTTT